The source of this T cell receptor (beta chain) is a study of T cells in women clearing cervical HPV infection. Overall study context: Controls gave blood once infection was undetectable; cases at lesion identification.

Broader study findings: CIN3+ cases had significantly higher TCR richness than controls; evenness did not differ.

MY09/MY11 PCR detected cervical HPV DNA; dot-blot assigned genotypes. As concerns this clone: Antigen unknown. The read ends 3 residues early relative to the CDR3; the germline J gene fills the gap.

TCR beta CDR3 amplified by multiplex PCR from about 1200 ng genomic DNA. Assay: immunoSEQ multiplex PCR; the TCRdb copy retains only in-frame clones and omits some. The sample holds about 36,000 clones. The germline V gene has CDR1 SGHTA and CDR2 FQGNSA. Trimming shortened V by 0 bases and J by 6 bases, and 8 bases separated the two germline ends. There are 14 residues in the CDR3. The rearrangement uses TRBV7-2 and TRBJ2-2; maybe TRBD2 (6 bases). The sequenced sample consisted of blood buffy coat. The origin of this receptor is a woman aged 18 to 75 with a cervical HPV16 infection that either progressed to CIN3+ or cleared (not recorded which). The CDR3 here is CASSLAAGPGELFF. CDR3 DNA, as far as it was read: TGTGCCAGCAGCTTAGCGGCGGGGCCCGGGGAG.